Presented here are 30 T cell receptor beta chains from one specimen sequenced in a study of shared clonotypes between healthy human individuals (dated by TCRdb to about 2020). The library was built by means of the immunoSEQ multiplex PCR assay. Here the immuneACCESS table is served through TCRdb, limited to in-frame sequences with V and J called. Missing clones are a known gap in these copies; in checked studies unresolved V genes cover under half, and the rest lacks a known reason. The sample includes roughly 1.4 million clones, with approximately 98.5% observed a single time. Over 0.3% of the sample is taken by the ten largest. The material sequenced was naive CD4+ T cells sorted from blood. The sample's cell subset or site label, in plain terms: CD45RA+ positively selected. Receptor source: a young man in good health.

A note on this clone: Different DNA sequences within this sample yield the same CDR3. V and J are TRBV9 and TRBJ2-5; D gene ambiguous. Looked up from germline, CDR1 is SGDLS and CDR2 is YYNGEE. This CDR3 has 12 amino acids. Deletions cut 1 base from V and 4 bases from J, with 5 bases between. The CDR3 DNA reads TGTGCCAGCAGCGTAACCGGAGAGACCCAGTACTTC. Amino acid sequence: CASSVTGETQYF. Variable domain in full (rest from reference TRBV9 and TRBJ2-5): DSGVTQTPKHLITATGQRVTLRCSPRSGDLSVYWYQQSLDQGLQFLIQYYNGEERAKGNILERFSAQQFPDLHSELNLSSLELGDSALYFCASSVTGETQYFGPGTRLLVL.

This rearrangement joins TRBV9 to TRBJ2-1, with TRBD2 matching 7 bases. Germline V CDR1 and CDR2: SGDLS, YYNGEE. The ends lost 2 bases at V and 2 bases at J; junction bases unmatched: 7. This CDR3 contains 16 residues. CDR3 loop: CASSVGGRPTYNEQFF. DNA of the CDR3: TGTGCCAGCAGCGTCGGGGGGAGACCAACCTACAATGAGCAGTTCTTC.

V and J are TRBV4-3 and TRBJ2-1; the match to TRBD1 covers 10 bases. V lost 0 bases, J lost 3 bases, and 11 bases stayed unmatched. This CDR3 has 19 amino acids. The germline V gene encodes CDR1 LGHNA and CDR2 YSLEER. CDR3 DNA: TGCGCCAGCAGCCAAGAAGGGACAGGGGTGTTAGGTAGCTACAATGAGCAGTTCTTC. Protein sequence: CASSQEGTGVLGSYNEQFF.

The chain uses TRBV28 and TRBJ2-1; 8 bases are shared with TRBD1. CDR1 and CDR2 from the germline V gene are MDHEN and SYDVKM. The V and J ends lost 6 bases and 7 bases, in that order; junction bases with no gene match: 17. This CDR3 spans 17 amino acids. The CDR3 region is CASSHRQGKPTGNEQFF. The CDR3 region has the DNA TGTGCCAGCAGCCACCGACAGGGGAAGCCGACAGGGAATGAGCAGTTCTTC.

V gene TRBV7-8 combines with J gene TRBJ2-7; 11 bases match TRBD1. V was pared by 6 bases and J by 6 bases, with 10 bases of the junction left unmatched. Germline-derived CDR1 and CDR2 are SGHVS and FQNEAQ. CDR3 length: 15 amino acids. The CDR3 region is CASSQPPGQGVEQYF. The CDR3 DNA sequence: TGTGCCAGCAGTCAACCCCCGGGACAGGGGGTCGAGCAGTACTTC.

Only one count was recorded for this clone. The CDR3 region is CASSQASGVSEQYF. The CDR3 nucleotides read TGCGCCAGCAGCCAAGCCTCGGGGGTTTCCGAGCAGTACTTC. The V gene is TRBV4-3, the J gene TRBJ2-7, with D perhaps TRBD2 (6 bases). CDR1 LGHNA and CDR2 YSLEER come from the germline V gene. The CDR3 loop spans 14 amino acids. Trimming took 1 base from V and 6 from J, leaving 13 bases between them.

The chain uses TRBV5-1 and TRBJ1-1; the D gene is possibly TRBD1 (6 bases). Germline-derived CDR1 and CDR2 are SGHRS and YFSETQ. V was cut by 0 bases and J by 0 bases, with 15 bases left in between. CDR3 length: 17 residues. The CDR3 region has the DNA TGCGCCAGCAGCTTGGCCTTTGGACAGAGGGTGAACACTGAAGCTTTCTTT. Protein sequence: CASSLAFGQRVNTEAFF.

The V gene is TRBV11-2, the J gene TRBJ2-3, with 12 bases that match TRBD2. V was pared by 5 bases and J by 6 bases, with 9 bases of the junction left unmatched. Germline V gene lookup returns CDR1 SGHAT and CDR2 FQNNGV. The CDR3 covers 16 residues. Here the CDR3 reads CASSPTGTSGLDTQYF. The CDR3 nucleotides read TGTGCCAGCAGCCCCACCGGGACTAGCGGGTTGGATACGCAGTATTTT.

This chain joins TRBV4-1 and TRBJ2-4; 7 nucleotides agree with TRBD2. The CDR3 is made up of 14 amino acids. CDR1 and CDR2 (germline): MGHRA, YSYEKL. V was clipped by 0 bases and J by 6 bases; unmatched bases: 2. CDR3 amino acids: CASSQEGLLNIQYF. The CDR3 DNA reads as TGCGCCAGCAGCCAAGAGGGACTACTAAACATTCAGTACTTC.

The V and J genes are TRBV6-1 and TRBJ2-7; TRBD1 agrees at 8 bases. Germline V CDR1 and CDR2: MNHNS, SASEGT. This CDR3 has 15 amino acids. The V and J ends lost 3 bases and 7 bases, in that order; junction bases with no gene match: 11. The CDR3 nucleotides are TGTGCCAGCAGTGAGGCCCGGGACAGGATAAGGGAGCAGTACTTC. It codes for CASSEARDRIREQYF.

The V gene is TRBV6-6, the J gene TRBJ2-7, with 10 bases lining up with TRBD1. From germline, CDR1 is MNHNY and CDR2 SVGAGI (reference sequence). This CDR3 is 14 amino acids long. The V gene end was trimmed by 6 bases and the J gene end by 3 bases; junction bases not matched to a gene: 5. The CDR3 sequence is CASSLGQGIYEQYF. CDR3 nucleotide sequence: TGTGCCAGCAGCTTGGGACAGGGGATCTACGAGCAGTACTTC.

V is TRBV10-2 and J is TRBJ1-3; D remains ambiguous. The CDR3 sequence is 14 residues long. Per the germline V gene, CDR1 is WSHSY and CDR2 is SAAADI. The germline V and J ends were trimmed by 9 bases and 0 bases, with 12 bases remaining between them. The CDR3 DNA is TGCGCCAGGGGGTCGAGAGCCTCTGGAAACACCATATATTTT. This codes for CARGSRASGNTIYF.

V usage is TRBV5-5 and J usage is TRBJ2-3; D may be TRBD1 (6 bases). V was shortened by 2 bases and J by 3 bases, with 10 bases between the two germline ends. This CDR3 has 14 amino acids. Germline loops: CDR1 SGHKS, CDR2 YYEKEE (reference sequence). CDR3: CASSFTGSTDTQYF. DNA for the CDR3: TGTGCCAGCAGCTTTACAGGGAGTACAGATACGCAGTATTTT. Filled out from reference TRBV5-5 and TRBJ2-3, the complete variable domain reads DAGVTQSPTHLIKTRGQQVTLRCSPISGHKSVSWYQQVLGQGPQFIFQYYEKEERGRGNFPDRFSARQFPNYSSELNVNALLLGDSALYLCASSFTGSTDTQYFGPGTRLTVL.

This clone was recorded only once. V usage is TRBV5-1 and J usage is TRBJ2-7; possible D gene TRBD2, 6 bases. CDR3 length: 15 amino acids. CDR1 and CDR2 from the germline V gene are SGHRS and YFSETQ. V lost 4 bases, J lost 7 bases, and 21 bases lay in between. The CDR3: CASSPGDGPRVEQYF. Written as DNA, the CDR3 is TGCGCCAGCAGCCCGGGGGACGGCCCTCGGGTAGAGCAGTACTTC.

The chain employs TRBV6-6 and TRBJ1-2; D unclear. Germline V gives CDR1 MNHNY, CDR2 SVGAGI (reference sequence). The V end was cut by 6 bases, the J end by 5 bases, with 13 bases between. CDR3 length equals 13 residues. The DNA of the CDR3 is TGTGCCAGCAGCGAGGCAGGCACTTATGGCTACACCTTC. Protein product: CASSEAGTYGYTF.

The chain carries TRBV28 and TRBJ1-4; D is uncertain. V was clipped by 3 bases and J by 0 bases, with 8 bases between them. Germline lookup yields CDR1 MDHEN and CDR2 SYDVKM. The CDR3 consists of 15 residues. CDR3 in amino acids: CASSFFPATNEKLFF. The CDR3 DNA reads TGTGCCAGCAGTTTCTTCCCTGCAACTAATGAAAAACTGTTTTTT.

This chain joins TRBV29-1 and TRBJ2-3; no clear D. Trimming shortened V by 7 bases and J by 9 bases, and 17 bases separated the two germline ends. The CDR3 contains 12 residues. Looked up from germline, CDR1 is SQVTM and CDR2 is ANQGSEA. The CDR3 is CSGSRPPGTQYF. In DNA, the CDR3 is TGCAGCGGTTCCCGTCCCCCGGGCACGCAGTATTTT.

The rearrangement uses TRBV10-3 and TRBJ2-5; possible D gene TRBD2, 6 bases. The V and J ends lost 4 bases and 1 base respectively, with 10 bases between them. The CDR3 length is 14 residues. The germline CDR1 and CDR2 sequences are ENHRY and SYGVKD. CDR3 bases: TGTGCCATCAGTGGACACGGGGGCCAAGAGACCCAGTACTTC. Residues: CAISGHGGQETQYF.

In the case of this clone: This same CDR3 is encoded by further DNA sequences in the sample. V is TRBV5-1 and J is TRBJ2-7; 10 nucleotides match TRBD2. J was trimmed by 5 bases and V by 2 bases; bases with no gene match: 1. Germline values: CDR1 SGHRS, CDR2 YFSETQ. The CDR3 consists of 13 residues. As DNA, the CDR3 is TGCGCCAGCAGCTTAGCGGGAGGGAACGAGCAGTACTTC. It encodes CASSLAGGNEQYF.

The chain combines TRBV4-3 with TRBJ1-2; D is ambiguous. The CDR3 covers 16 residues. V dropped 4 bases and J dropped 7 bases, with 22 bases sitting between them. CDR1 and CDR2 from the germline V gene are LGHNA and YSLEER. This CDR3 is CASSPNVLLEAGGYTF. In DNA form, the CDR3 reads TGCGCCAGCAGCCCTAACGTCCTATTAGAGGCGGGTGGCTACACCTTC.

The V and J genes are TRBV5-4 and TRBJ1-1; D possibly corresponds to TRBD1 (5 bases). Trimming stripped 4 bases from V and 11 bases from J, with 18 bases between. The germline CDR1 and CDR2 sequences are SGHNT and YYREEE (reference sequence). The CDR3 has 13 amino acids. This CDR3 is CASSINWDGRAFF. CDR3 DNA: TGTGCCAGCAGCATTAACTGGGACGGAAGGGCTTTCTTT.

This clone has just one count. The V gene is TRBV27, the J gene TRBJ2-3, with 8 bases aligning to TRBD2. Germline V gives CDR1 MNHEY, CDR2 SMNVEV (reference sequence). The V gene end was trimmed by 6 bases and the J gene end by 2 bases; junction bases not matched to a gene: 4. CDR3 size: 14 residues. The CDR3 DNA sequence: TGTGCCAGCAGGGTAGCGGGACTCACAGATACGCAGTATTTT. It codes for CASRVAGLTDTQYF.

CDR3 amino acids: CATSRVVGRTDTQYF. DNA for the CDR3: TGTGCCACCAGCAGAGTCGTGGGCCGCACAGATACGCAGTATTTT. V is TRBV15 and J is TRBJ2-3; D not certain. The germline V gene has CDR1 LNHNV and CDR2 YYDKDF (reference sequence). Trimming left V 1 base short and J 1 base short, with 9 bases between. The CDR3 totals 15 residues.

The J gene is TRBJ2-7, the V gene TRBV28; maybe TRBD1 (5 bases). Trimming removed 7 bases from V and 5 bases from J, with 18 bases in between. The germline V gene encodes CDR1 MDHEN and CDR2 SYDVKM. The CDR3 runs to 14 residues. The CDR3 DNA sequence: TGTGCCAGCATTAAAGACAGTCCTATGCACGAGCAGTACTTC. Its translation: CASIKDSPMHEQYF.

The chain carries TRBV12-5 and TRBJ2-1, with 8 bases identical to TRBD1. The J segment lost 0 bases and the V segment lost 5 bases, leaving 6 bases of the junction unmatched. Germline lookup yields CDR1 LGHNT and CDR2 FRNRAP. The CDR3 is 16 residues long. In nucleotides, the CDR3 is TGTGCTAGTGGTCTCACAGGGGGTAGCTCCTACAATGAGCAGTTCTTC. Translating it yields CASGLTGGSSYNEQFF.

The rearrangement links TRBV7-6 to TRBJ2-3; no reliable D call. CDR3 length: 14 residues. Trimming cost V 5 bases and J 0 bases, with 9 bases left between them. CDR1 SGHVS and CDR2 FNYEAQ come from the germline V gene. CDR3 sequence: CASSVIASTDTQYF. DNA of the CDR3: TGTGCCAGCAGCGTGATTGCTAGCACAGATACGCAGTATTTT.

This chain connects TRBV18 to TRBJ2-5; D is uncertain. Germline CDR1 and CDR2: KGHSH and LQKENI. V dropped 1 base and J dropped 5 bases, with 11 bases sitting between them. The CDR3 sequence is 14 residues long. CDR3 nucleotides: TGTGCCAGCTCACCACTTGAATATTGGGAGACCCAGTACTTC. Translation: CASSPLEYWETQYF.

The genes are TRBV2 and TRBJ1-1; D unclear. Germline-derived CDR1 and CDR2 are SNHLY and FYNNEI. V lost 3 bases to trimming and J lost 6 bases, with 11 bases between them. CDR3 length: 13 amino acids. The CDR3 region has the DNA TGTGCCAGCAGTGATGCGGCTCGATCTGAAGCTTTCTTT. Its translation: CASSDAARSEAFF.

V gene TRBV28 combines with J gene TRBJ2-7; D gene ambiguous. The V gene's germline CDR1 is MDHEN and CDR2 SYDVKM. The CDR3 runs to 14 residues. Deletions cut 1 base from V and 1 base from J, with 8 bases between. The CDR3 here is CASSLYSPSYEQYF. Written as DNA, the CDR3 is TGTGCCAGCAGTTTATACTCACCGTCCTACGAGCAGTACTTC.

The chain recombines TRBV5-1 with TRBJ1-3; D remains ambiguous. CDR1 SGHRS and CDR2 YFSETQ come from the germline V gene. V was shortened by 0 bases and J by 4 bases, with 8 bases between the two germline ends. The CDR3 sequence is 14 residues long. The CDR3 DNA sequence: TGCGCCAGCAGCTTGGACCCAAACGGAAACACCATATATTTT. Translated, it gives CASSLDPNGNTIYF.